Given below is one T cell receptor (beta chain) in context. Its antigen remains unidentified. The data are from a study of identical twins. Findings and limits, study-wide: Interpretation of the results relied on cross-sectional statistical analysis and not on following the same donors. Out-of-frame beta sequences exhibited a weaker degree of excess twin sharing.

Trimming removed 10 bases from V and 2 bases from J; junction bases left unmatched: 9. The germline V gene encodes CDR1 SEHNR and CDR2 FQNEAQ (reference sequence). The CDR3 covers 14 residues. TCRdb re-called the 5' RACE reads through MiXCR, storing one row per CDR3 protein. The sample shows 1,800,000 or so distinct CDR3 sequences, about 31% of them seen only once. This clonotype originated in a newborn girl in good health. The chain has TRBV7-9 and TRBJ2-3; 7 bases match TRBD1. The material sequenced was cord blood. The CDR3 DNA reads TGTGCCACCGAGGGGGCCCCCCTCACAGATACGCAGTATTTT. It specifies CATEGAPLTDTQYF.